This T cell receptor (beta chain) appears in the sequencing data of a study of cytomegalovirus exposure and HLA in healthy donors. Turning to the study itself: Some 85 million unique TCRs, all from HLA-typed donors, were included in an early release of the data.

It was with 60 Vbeta and 13 Jbeta primers that the PCR ran. Repertoires were generated with immunoSEQ multiplex PCR, while TCRdb's copy carries only in-frame clones and drops some. The sample yields some 140,000 clones, around 85% seen once. The CDR3 loop spans 13 amino acids. V gave up 4 bases and J gave up 6 bases, with 7 bases separating them. Germline CDR1 and CDR2: MNHNY and SVGAGI (reference sequence). The sequencing sample was made of PBMCs. The TCR sequence derives from a woman aged 45-60 years in good health and CMV-seropositive. This chain links TRBV6-6 with TRBJ1-6, with D maybe TRBD1 (6 bases). The CDR3 protein is CASSSGANSPLHF. The CDR3 coding sequence is TGTGCCAGCAGTTCAGGGGCTAATTCACCCCTCCACTTT.